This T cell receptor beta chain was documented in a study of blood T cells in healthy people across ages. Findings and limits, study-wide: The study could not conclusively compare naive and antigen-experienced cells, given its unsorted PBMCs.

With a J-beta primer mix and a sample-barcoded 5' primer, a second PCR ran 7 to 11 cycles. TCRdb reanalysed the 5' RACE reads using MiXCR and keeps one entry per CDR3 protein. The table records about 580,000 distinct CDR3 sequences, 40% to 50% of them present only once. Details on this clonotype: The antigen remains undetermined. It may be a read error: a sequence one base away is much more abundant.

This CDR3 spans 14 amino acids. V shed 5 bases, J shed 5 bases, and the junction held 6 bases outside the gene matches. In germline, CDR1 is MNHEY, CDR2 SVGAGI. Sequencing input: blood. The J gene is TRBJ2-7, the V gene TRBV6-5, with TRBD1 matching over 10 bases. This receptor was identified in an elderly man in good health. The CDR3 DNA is TGTGCCAGCAGTGGGGACAGGGGATCGAACGAGCAGTACTTC. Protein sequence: CASSGDRGSNEQYF.